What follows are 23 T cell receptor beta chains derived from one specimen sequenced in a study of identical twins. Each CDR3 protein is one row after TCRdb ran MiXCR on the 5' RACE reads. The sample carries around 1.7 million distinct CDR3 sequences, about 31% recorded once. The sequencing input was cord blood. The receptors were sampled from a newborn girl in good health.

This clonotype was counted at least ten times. Here the CDR3 DNA reads TGCAGCGTTGAAGATTGGAGGGACAGCTCCTACGAGCAGTACTTC. Encoded protein: CSVEDWRDSSYEQYF. This chain links TRBV29-1 with TRBJ2-7; D may be TRBD1 (7 bases). Germline CDR1 is SQVTM and CDR2 is ANQGSEA. The V and J ends lost 0 bases and 0 bases respectively, with 12 bases between them. The CDR3 is made up of 15 amino acids.

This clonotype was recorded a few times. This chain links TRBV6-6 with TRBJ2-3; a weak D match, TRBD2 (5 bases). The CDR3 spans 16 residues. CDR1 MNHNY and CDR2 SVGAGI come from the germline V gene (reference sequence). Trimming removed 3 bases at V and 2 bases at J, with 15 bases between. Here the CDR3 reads CASSYRRAGFTDTQYF. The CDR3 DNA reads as TGTGCCAGCAGTTATCGGCGGGCCGGGTTCACAGATACGCAGTATTTT.

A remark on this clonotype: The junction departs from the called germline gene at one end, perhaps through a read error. CDR3 region: CACSQRTLGSSYEQYF. The CDR3 DNA is TGTGCCTGCAGCCAAAGGACCCTTGGGAGCTCCTACGAGCAGTACTTC. This chain uses TRBV3-1 with TRBJ2-7, with a possible D match to TRBD2 (5 bases). The CDR3 sequence is 16 residues long. The germline V gene encodes CDR1 LGHDT and CDR2 YNNKEL (reference sequence).

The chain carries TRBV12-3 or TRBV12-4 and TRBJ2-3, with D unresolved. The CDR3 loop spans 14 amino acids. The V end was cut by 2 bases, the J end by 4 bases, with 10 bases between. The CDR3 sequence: CASSLRIRADTQYF. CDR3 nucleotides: TGTGCCAGCAGTTTACGGATTAGAGCAGATACGCAGTATTTT.

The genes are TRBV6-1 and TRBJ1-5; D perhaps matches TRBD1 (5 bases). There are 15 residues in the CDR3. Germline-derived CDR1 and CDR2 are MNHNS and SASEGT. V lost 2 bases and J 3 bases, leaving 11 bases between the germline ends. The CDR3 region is CASSEQAGPNQPQHF. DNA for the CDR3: TGTGCCAGCAGTGAACAGGCAGGGCCCAATCAGCCCCAGCATTTT.

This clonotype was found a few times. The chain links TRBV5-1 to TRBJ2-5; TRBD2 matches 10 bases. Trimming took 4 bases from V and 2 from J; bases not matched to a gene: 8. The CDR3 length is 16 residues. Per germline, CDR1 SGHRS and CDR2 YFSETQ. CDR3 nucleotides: TGCGCCAGCAGCGGTACTAGCGGGACCCCTCAAGAGACCCAGTACTTC. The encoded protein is CASSGTSGTPQETQYF.

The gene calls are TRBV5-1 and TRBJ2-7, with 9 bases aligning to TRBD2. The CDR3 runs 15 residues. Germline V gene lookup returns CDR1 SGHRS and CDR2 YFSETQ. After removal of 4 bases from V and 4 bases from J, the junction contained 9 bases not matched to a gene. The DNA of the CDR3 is TGCGCCAGCAGCCGCCTTAGCGGGAGTAGTTACGAGCAGTACTTC. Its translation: CASSRLSGSSYEQYF.

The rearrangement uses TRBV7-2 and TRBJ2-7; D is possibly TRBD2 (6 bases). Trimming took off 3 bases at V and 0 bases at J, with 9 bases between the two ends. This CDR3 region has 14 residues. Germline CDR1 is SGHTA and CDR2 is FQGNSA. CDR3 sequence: CASSFLALSYEQYF. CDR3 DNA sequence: TGTGCCAGCAGCTTCCTAGCGCTCTCCTACGAGCAGTACTTC.

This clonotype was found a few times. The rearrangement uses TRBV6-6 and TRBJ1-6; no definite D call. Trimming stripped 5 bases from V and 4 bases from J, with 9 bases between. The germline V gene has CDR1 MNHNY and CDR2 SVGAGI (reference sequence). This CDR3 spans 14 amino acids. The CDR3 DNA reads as TGTGCCAGCAGTCCGGAAGTTTATAATTCACCCCTCCACTTT. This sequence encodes CASSPEVYNSPLHF.

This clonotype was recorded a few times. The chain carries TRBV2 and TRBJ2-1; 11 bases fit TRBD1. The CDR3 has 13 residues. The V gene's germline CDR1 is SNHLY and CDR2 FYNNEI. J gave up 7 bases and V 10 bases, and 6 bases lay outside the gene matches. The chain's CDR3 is CATRTGGSNEQFF. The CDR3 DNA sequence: TGTGCCACCAGGACAGGGGGCTCGAATGAGCAGTTCTTC.

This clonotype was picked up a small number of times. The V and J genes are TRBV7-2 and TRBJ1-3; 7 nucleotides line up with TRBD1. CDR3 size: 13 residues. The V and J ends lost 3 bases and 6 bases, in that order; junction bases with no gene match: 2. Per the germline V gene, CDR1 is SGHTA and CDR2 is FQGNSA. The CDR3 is CASSFDRENTIYF. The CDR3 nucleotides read TGTGCCAGCAGCTTTGACAGGGAAAACACCATATATTTT. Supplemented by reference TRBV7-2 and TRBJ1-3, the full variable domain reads GAGVSQSPSNKVTEKGKDVELRCDPISGHTALYWYRQSLGQGLEFLIYFQGNSAPDKSGLPSDRFSAERTGGSVSTLTIQRTQQEDSAVYLCASSFDRENTIYFGEGSWLTVV.

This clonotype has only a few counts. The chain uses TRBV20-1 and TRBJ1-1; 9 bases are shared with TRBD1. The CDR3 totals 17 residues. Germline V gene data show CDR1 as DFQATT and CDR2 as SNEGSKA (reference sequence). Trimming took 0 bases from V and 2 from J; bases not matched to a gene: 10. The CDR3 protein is CSARDWRTGARNTEAFF. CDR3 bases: TGCAGTGCTAGAGATTGGAGGACAGGGGCCCGCAACACTGAAGCTTTCTTT.

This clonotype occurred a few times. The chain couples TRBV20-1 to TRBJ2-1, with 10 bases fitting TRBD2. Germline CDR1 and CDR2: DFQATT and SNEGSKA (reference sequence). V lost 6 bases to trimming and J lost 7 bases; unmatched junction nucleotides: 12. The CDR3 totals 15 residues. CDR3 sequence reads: CSAPHPSGSGNEQFF. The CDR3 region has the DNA TGCAGTGCCCCCCACCCTAGCGGGAGTGGAAATGAGCAGTTCTTC.

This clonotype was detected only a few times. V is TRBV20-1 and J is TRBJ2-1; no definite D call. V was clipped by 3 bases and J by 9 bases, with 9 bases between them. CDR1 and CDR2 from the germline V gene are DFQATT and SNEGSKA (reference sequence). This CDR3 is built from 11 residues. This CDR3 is CSASIVGEQFF. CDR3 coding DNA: TGCAGTGCTAGCATTGTAGGTGAGCAGTTCTTC.

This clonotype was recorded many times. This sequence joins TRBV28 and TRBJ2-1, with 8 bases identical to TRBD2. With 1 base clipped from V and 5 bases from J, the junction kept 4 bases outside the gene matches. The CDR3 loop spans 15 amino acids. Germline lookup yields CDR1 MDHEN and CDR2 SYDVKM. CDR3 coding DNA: TGTGCCAGCAGTTTATCCGGCGGGGGGCACAATGAGCAGTTCTTC. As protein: CASSLSGGGHNEQFF.

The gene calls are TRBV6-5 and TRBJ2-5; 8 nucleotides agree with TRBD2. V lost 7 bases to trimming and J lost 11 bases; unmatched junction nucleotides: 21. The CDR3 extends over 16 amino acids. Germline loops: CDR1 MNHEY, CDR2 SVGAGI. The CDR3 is CASTGQSGRPHNEQYF. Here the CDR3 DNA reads TGTGCCAGCACCGGTCAAAGCGGGAGACCCCACAATGAGCAGTACTTC.

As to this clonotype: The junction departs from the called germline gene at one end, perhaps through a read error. The CDR3 DNA reads TGCGCCGGCAGCTCAAACGGCGGAGCCGGGGGAGAGACCCAGTACTTC. It codes for CAGSSNGGAGGETQYF. The chain employs TRBV5-1 and TRBJ2-5; possibly TRBD2 for D (6 bases). CDR1 is SGHRS and CDR2 is YFSETQ in the germline V gene. This CDR3 has 16 amino acids.

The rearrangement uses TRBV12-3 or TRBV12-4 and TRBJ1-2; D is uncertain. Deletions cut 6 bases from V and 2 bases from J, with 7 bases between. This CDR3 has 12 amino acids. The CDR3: CASRSTNYGYTF. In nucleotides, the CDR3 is TGTGCCAGCAGGTCGACAAACTATGGCTACACCTTC.

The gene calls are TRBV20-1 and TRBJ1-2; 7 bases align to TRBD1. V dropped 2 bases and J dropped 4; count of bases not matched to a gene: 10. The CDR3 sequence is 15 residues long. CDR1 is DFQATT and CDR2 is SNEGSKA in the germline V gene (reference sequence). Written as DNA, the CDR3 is TGCAGTGCTAGACGTCAAGCGCCAGGGGGCTATGGCTACACCTTC. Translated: CSARRQAPGGYGYTF.

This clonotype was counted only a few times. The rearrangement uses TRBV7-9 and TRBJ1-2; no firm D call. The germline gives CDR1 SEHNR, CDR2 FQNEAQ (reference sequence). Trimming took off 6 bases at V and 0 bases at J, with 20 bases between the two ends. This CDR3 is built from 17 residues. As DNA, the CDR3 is TGTGCCAGCAGAAACCCGGGATCCCAACCCACTAACTATGGCTACACCTTC. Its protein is CASRNPGSQPTNYGYTF.

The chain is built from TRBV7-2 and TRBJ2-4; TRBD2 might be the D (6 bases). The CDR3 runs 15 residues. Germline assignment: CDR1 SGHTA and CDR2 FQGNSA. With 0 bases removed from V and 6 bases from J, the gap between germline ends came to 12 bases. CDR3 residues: CASSLARLGGNIQYF. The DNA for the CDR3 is TGTGCCAGCAGCTTAGCTCGACTAGGAGGAAACATTCAGTACTTC.

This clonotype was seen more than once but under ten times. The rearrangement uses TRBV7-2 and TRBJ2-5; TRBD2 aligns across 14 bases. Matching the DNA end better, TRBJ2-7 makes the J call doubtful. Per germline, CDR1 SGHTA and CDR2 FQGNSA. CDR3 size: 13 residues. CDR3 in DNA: TGTGCCGCGGGGACTAGCGGGAGCTACGAGCAGTACTTC. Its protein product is CAAGTSGSYEQYF.

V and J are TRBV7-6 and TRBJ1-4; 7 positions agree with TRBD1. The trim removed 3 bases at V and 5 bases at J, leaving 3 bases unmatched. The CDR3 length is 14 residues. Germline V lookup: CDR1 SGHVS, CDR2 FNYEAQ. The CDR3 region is CASSLDRRNEKLFF. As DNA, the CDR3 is TGTGCCAGCAGCTTGGACAGGAGGAATGAAAAACTGTTTTTT.